This T cell receptor (beta chain) was retrieved from a study of shared clonotypes between healthy human individuals. Across the study: The donors, two women and a few men, were aged 18 to 49.

A CD45RA-negative memory subset and a CD45RA+ naive subset were separated from the CD4+ cells. Germline V gene lookup returns CDR1 LNHNV and CDR2 YYDKDF (reference sequence). Trimming cost V 0 bases and J 2 bases, with 7 bases left between them. CDR3 length: 14 residues. Splitting of each subset's genomic DNA was done evenly across several immunoSEQ plates. Data came from immunoSEQ multiplex PCR; TCRdb stores just in-frame clones and leaves some out. The profile shows about 1 million clones, approximately 76% of them singletons. Sequenced input: memory CD4+ T cells sorted from blood. Subset reported: CD45RA-negative fraction. V usage is TRBV15 and J usage is TRBJ1-2; D is unclear. The sequence was collected from a man younger than 35 in good health. The CDR3 loop reads CATSRDSVNYGYTF. The CDR3 DNA follows: TGTGCCACCAGCAGAGATTCGGTCAACTATGGCTACACCTTC.